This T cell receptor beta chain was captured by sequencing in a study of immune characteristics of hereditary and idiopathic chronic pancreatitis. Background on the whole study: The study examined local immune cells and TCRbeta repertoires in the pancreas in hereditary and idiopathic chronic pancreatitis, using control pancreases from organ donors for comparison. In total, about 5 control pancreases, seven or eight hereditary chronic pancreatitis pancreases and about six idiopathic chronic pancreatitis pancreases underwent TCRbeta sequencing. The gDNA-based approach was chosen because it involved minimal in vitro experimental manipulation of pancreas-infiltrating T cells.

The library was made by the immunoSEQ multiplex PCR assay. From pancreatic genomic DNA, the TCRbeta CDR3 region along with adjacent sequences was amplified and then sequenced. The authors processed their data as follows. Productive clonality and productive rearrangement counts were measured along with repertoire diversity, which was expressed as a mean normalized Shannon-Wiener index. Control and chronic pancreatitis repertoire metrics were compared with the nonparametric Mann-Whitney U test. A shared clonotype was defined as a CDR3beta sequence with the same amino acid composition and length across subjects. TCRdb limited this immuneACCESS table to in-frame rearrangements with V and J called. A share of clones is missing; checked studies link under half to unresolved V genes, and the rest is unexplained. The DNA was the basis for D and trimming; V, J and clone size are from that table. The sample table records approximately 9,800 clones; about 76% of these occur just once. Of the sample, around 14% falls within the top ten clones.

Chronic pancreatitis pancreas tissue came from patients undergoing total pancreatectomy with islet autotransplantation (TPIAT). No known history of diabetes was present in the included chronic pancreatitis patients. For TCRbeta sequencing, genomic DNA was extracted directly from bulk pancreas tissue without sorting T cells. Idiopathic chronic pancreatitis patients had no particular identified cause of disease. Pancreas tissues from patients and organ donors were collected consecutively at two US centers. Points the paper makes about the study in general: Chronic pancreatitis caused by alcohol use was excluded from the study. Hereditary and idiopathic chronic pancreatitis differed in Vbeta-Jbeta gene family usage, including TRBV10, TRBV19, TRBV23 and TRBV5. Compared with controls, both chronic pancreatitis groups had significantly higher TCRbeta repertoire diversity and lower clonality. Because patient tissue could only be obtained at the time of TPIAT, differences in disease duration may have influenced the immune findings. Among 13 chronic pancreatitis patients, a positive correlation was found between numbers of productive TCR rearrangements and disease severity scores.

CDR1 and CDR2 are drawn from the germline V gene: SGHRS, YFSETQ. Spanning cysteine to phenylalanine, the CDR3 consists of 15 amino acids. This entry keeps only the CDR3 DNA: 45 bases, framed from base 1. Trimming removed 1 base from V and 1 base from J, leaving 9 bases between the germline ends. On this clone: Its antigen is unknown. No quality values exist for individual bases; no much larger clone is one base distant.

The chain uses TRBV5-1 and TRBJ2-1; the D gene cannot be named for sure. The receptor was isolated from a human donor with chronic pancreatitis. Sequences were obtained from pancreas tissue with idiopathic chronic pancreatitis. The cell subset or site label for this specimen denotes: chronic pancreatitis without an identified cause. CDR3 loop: CASSLSIQSYNEQFF. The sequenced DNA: TGCGCCAGCAGCTTGAGTATACAGTCCTACAATGAGCAGTTCTTC.